This T cell receptor (beta chain) was sequenced for a study of identifying expanded T cells in peripheral blood (dated by TCRdb to 2018 to 2020). In the study overall: Technical replicates were generated by sequencing separate aliquots of the same genomic DNA pool, with four replicates compared pairwise.

TCRbeta CDR3 regions were profiled with the immunoSEQ Assay using bias-controlled multiplex PCR amplification of genomic DNA. As for how the authors treated the data: The absolute abundance of each unique TCRbeta CDR3 region was quantified after sequences were collapsed and filtered. Two models were used to test differential abundance: a binomial model (Fisher-equivalent) and a beta-binomial model that adds time-dependent variance fitted from healthy donors. Any clone with fewer than 5 combined templates was excluded, and a clone was called differentially abundant if its Benjamini-Hochberg FDR was below 0.01. Using the form v = (b*log(k)+a)^2, the beta-binomial variance was modeled as a function of the total template count across the two samples. In TCRdb, the immuneACCESS table is reduced to in-frame sequences with V and J assigned. These tables do not hold every clone; where another copy was compared, an unresolved V gene accounts for under half, and the others remain unexplained. V, J and clone size are those of that table, while D and trimming were read from the DNA. The sample includes approximately 100,000 clones, with about nine tenths observed a single time. 3.9% of the sample is held by the ten biggest clonotypes.

The germline V gene sets CDR1 to MNHNS and CDR2 to SASEGT. The germline V end is reduced by 4 bases and the J end by 8 bases; junction bases left unmatched: 9. The CDR3 holds 16 amino acids from the cysteine to the phenylalanine. Only the CDR3 region is kept as DNA, spanning 48 bases read in frame from base 1. The investigation overall reported the following: The binomial model flagged approximately 1.2 differentially abundant clones between technical replicates but around 16 over approximately 2 weeks and 19 to 20 over about four weeks. The authors expected that over much longer intervals, such as months to years, biological variance in healthy repertoires might increase even further. Across all healthy donors, variance in clone template counts between approximately two-week samples was found to increase significantly with total template count. Both the number of clones called differentially abundant and the false-positive rate were significantly reduced by the beta-binomial model across all healthy-donor time intervals.

No immune events, such as infections, were documented for the healthy donors during the collection period. Healthy-donor blood repertoires served as a training cohort to calibrate time-dependent variance in a beta-binomial model of T-cell clone differential abundance. There were around ten healthy donors in the training cohort, of whom 3 were female and 7 were male. An age range of about 29 to 65 years, with an average of around 42 years, was recorded for the donors. Whole blood was collected from each healthy donor at three time points spaced about 2 weeks apart and obtained from a commercial supplier. For immunosequencing, genomic DNA was extracted from unsorted whole blood. As for this clone: Its antigen specificity is not known. No qualities accompany the bases; no much larger clone lies one base away.

Sequenced sample: blood. This receptor was identified in a person aged 18-69 years in good health. The chain is assembled from TRBV6-1 and TRBJ2-1, with TRBD2 identical over 12 junction bases. The DNA reads as follows: TGTGCCAGCAGTGGCACCCTAGCGGGGGGGCGGGATGAGCAGTTCTTC. The resulting protein is CASSGTLAGGRDEQFF.